This note documents a single T cell receptor (beta chain) sequence. This sample was included in a study of shared T cell receptors in the human thymus. TCRdb's copy holds only in-frame clones and misses some; the assay was immunoSEQ multiplex PCR. The sample consists of approximately 400,000 clones, just under 95% of them appearing once. The V end was cut by 2 bases, the J end by 4 bases, with 12 bases between. The CDR3 extends over 14 amino acids. Germline V lookup: CDR1 SQVTM, CDR2 ANQGSEA. The sample was thymocytes. The chain uses TRBV29-1 and TRBJ1-3; D not resolved. The TCR originated in a human donor. The CDR3 loop is CSVESASDGNTIYF. Written as DNA, the CDR3 is TGCAGCGTTGAATCTGCGTCAGACGGAAACACCATATATTTT. The variable domain in full, completed from reference TRBV29-1 and TRBJ1-3, reads SAVISQKPSRDICQRGTSLTIQCQVDSQVTMMFWYRQQPGQSLTLIATANQGSEATYESGFVIDKFPISRPNLTFSTLTVSNMSPEDSSIYLCSVESASDGNTIYFGEGSWLTVV.